This T cell receptor beta chain came from a study of T cells after yellow fever vaccination. A single record per CDR3 protein comes from TCRdb applying MiXCR to the 5' RACE reads. The sample has about 170,000 distinct CDR3 sequences; 11% are singletons. V shed 0 bases, J shed 3 bases, and the junction held 2 bases outside the gene matches. CDR3 length equals 13 residues. Germline V gene data show CDR1 as DFQATT and CDR2 as SNEGSKA (reference sequence). This clonotype was observed at least ten times. Sample: CD8+ T cells sorted from PBMCs, taken 15 days after the yellow fever booster vaccination. The V and J genes are TRBV20-1 and TRBJ2-7; 7 bases agree with TRBD1. The source is a man between 18 and 35 years old who received the YFV17D yellow fever vaccine. The CDR3 DNA sequence: TGCAGTGCTAGAGATTCAGGGGGCTACGAGCAGTACTTC. It encodes CSARDSGGYEQYF.